The subject of this entry is one T cell receptor beta chain. With a J-beta primer mix and a sample-barcoded 5' primer, a second PCR ran about 7 to 12 cycles. TCRdb re-derived calls from the 5' RACE reads in MiXCR, one entry per CDR3 protein. The table has approximately 760,000 distinct CDR3 sequences, 25% seen once; the top ten hold 9.4%. Germline V CDR1 and CDR2: SGHRS, YFSETQ. CDR3 length: 15 amino acids. V was clipped by 0 bases and J by 2 bases, with 12 bases between them. This record belongs to a study of blood T cells in healthy people across ages. These same data were also listed under a study on T cells of mothers and their children.

The TCR sequence derives from a boy under 18 in good health. The rearrangement joins TRBV5-1 to TRBJ2-7, with D maybe TRBD2 (6 bases). Sequences were obtained from blood. CDR3 residues: CASSLGTKGPYEQYF. CDR3 in DNA: TGCGCCAGCAGCTTGGGGACTAAAGGGCCCTACGAGCAGTACTTC.